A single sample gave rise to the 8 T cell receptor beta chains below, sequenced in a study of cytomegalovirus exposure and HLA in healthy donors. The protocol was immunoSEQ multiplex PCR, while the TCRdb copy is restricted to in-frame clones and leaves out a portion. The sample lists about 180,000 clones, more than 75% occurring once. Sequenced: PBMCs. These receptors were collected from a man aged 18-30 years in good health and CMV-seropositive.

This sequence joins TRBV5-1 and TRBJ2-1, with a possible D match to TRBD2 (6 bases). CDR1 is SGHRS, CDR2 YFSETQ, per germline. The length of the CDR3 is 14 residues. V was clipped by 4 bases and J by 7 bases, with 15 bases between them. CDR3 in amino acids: CASSTRLELNEQFF. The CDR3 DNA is TGCGCCAGCAGCACTCGACTAGAGTTAAATGAGCAGTTCTTC.

CDR3 sequence: CASSPSEETQYF. CDR3 coding DNA: TGTGCCAGCTCACCGTCGGAAGAGACCCAGTACTTC. The chain carries TRBV18 and TRBJ2-5; no clear D. CDR1 is KGHSH and CDR2 is LQKENI in the germline V gene. Trimming took 3 bases from V and 3 from J, leaving 5 bases between them. This CDR3 comprises 12 residues.

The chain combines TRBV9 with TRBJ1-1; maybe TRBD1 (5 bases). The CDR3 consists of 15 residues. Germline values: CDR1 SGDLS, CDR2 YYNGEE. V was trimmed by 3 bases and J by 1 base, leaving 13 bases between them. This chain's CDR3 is CASSDAGKQNTEAFF. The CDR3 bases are TGTGCCAGCAGCGACGCAGGGAAACAGAACACTGAAGCTTTCTTT.

The CDR3 DNA follows: TGCGCCAGCAGCTTACAGGGGGGGCTCTCCTACGAGCAGTACTTC. Encoded protein: CASSLQGGLSYEQYF. The chain carries TRBV5-1 and TRBJ2-7, with D possibly matching TRBD1 (8 bases). Germline CDR1 reads SGHRS; CDR2 reads YFSETQ. The germline V and J ends were trimmed by 2 bases and 0 bases, with 12 bases remaining between them. This CDR3 comprises 15 residues. Together with reference TRBV5-1 and TRBJ2-7, the CDR3 gives the full variable domain: KAGVTQTPRYLIKTRGQQVTLSCSPISGHRSVSWYQQTPGQGLQFLFEYFSETQRNKGNFPGRFSGRQFSNSRSEMNVSTLELGDSALYLCASSLQGGLSYEQYFGPGTRLTVT.

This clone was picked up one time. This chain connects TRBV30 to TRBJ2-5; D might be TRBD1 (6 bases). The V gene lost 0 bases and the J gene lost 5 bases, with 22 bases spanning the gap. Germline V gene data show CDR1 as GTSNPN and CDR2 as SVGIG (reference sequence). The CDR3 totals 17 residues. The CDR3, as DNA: TGTGCCTGGAGTGTGGGGGCAGGACAACGTAATTTGGAGACCCAGTACTTC. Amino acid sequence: CAWSVGAGQRNLETQYF.

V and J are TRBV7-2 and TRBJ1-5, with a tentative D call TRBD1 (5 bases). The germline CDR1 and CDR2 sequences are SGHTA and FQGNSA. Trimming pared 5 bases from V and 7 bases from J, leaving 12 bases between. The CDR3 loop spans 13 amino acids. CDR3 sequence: CASSDRSGQPQHF. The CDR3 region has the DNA TGTGCCAGCAGCGACCGTTCAGGGCAGCCCCAGCATTTT. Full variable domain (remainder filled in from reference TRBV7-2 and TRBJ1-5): GAGVSQSPSNKVTEKGKDVELRCDPISGHTALYWYRQSLGQGLEFLIYFQGNSAPDKSGLPSDRFSAERTGGSVSTLTIQRTQQEDSAVYLCASSDRSGQPQHFGDGTRLSIL.

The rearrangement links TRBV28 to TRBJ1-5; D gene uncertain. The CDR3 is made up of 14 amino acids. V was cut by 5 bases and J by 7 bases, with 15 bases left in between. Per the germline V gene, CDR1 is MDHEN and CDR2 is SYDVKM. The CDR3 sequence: CASSQQLSGQPQHF. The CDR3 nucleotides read TGTGCCAGCAGTCAACAGCTTTCCGGCCAGCCCCAGCATTTT.

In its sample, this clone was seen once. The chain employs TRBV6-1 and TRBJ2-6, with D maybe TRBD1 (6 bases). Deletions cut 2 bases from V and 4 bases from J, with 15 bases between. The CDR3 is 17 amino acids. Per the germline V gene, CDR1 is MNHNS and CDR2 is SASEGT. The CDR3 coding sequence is TGTGCCAGCAGTGAATATTTTTGGGGGCCCGGGGCCAACGTCCTGACTTTC. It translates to CASSEYFWGPGANVLTF.